The 5 T cell receptor beta chains below were found in one sample sequenced in a study of cytomegalovirus exposure and HLA in healthy donors (dated by TCRdb to the late 2010s). Library preparation employed the immunoSEQ multiplex PCR assay. The table was pulled from immuneACCESS by TCRdb, which kept in-frame rearrangements only. Such tables lose some clones; where checked, under half of the loss comes from unresolved V genes, and the rest has no known cause. This sample gives approximately 81,000 clones in total; 85% to 95% of them show up just once. Together, the top ten hold over 0.65% of the sample. Sequencing was carried out using PBMCs. These receptors were collected from a man aged 18 to 35 in good health and CMV-seronegative.

The chain carries TRBV19 and TRBJ2-3, with TRBD2 as a possible D gene (5 bases). CDR3 length equals 11 residues. V lost 5 bases and J lost 7, with 7 bases in between. Germline CDR1 and CDR2: LNHDA and SQIVND (reference sequence). CDR3 nucleotides: TGTGCCAGTAGTCAGCGGAATACGCAGTATTTT. Its protein is CASSQRNTQYF.

The chain recombines TRBV25-1 with TRBJ2-2, with D unresolved. Trimming took 3 bases from V and 0 from J, leaving 8 bases between them. From germline, CDR1 is MGHDK and CDR2 SYGVNS. The CDR3 loop spans 15 amino acids. The CDR3: CASSELTSNTGELFF. CDR3 nucleotide sequence: TGTGCCAGCAGTGAGCTCACTTCGAACACCGGGGAGCTGTTTTTT.

This clone has a single count. V is TRBV5-6 and J is TRBJ1-1; maybe TRBD1 (5 bases). Looked up from germline, CDR1 is SGHDT and CDR2 is YYEEEE. The CDR3 is 13 amino acids. The V end was cut by 3 bases, the J end by 4 bases, with 10 bases between. CDR3 sequence (DNA): TGTGCCAGCAGCTCTAGGGGCGGCACTGAAGCTTTCTTT. Translation gives CASSSRGGTEAFF.

The V gene is TRBV5-1, the J gene TRBJ1-2; maybe TRBD1 (5 bases). V gave up 0 bases and J gave up 2 bases, with 11 bases separating them. The CDR3 is 15 amino acids. The germline gives CDR1 SGHRS, CDR2 YFSETQ. The CDR3 DNA reads as TGCGCCAGCAGCTTGGGGGGCAGTTTAAACTATGGCTACACCTTC. It yields the protein CASSLGGSLNYGYTF.

The CDR3 reads CASSLVVGEQYF. The CDR3 DNA sequence: TGTGCCAGCAGCTTAGTAGTCGGGGAGCAGTACTTC. The V and J genes are TRBV7-2 and TRBJ2-7; D gene unclear. V dropped 1 base and J dropped 7 bases, with 8 bases sitting between them. Germline assignment: CDR1 SGHTA and CDR2 FQGNSA. This CDR3 is built from 12 residues. The full variable domain, its missing parts supplied by reference TRBV7-2 and TRBJ2-7, is GAGVSQSPSNKVTEKGKDVELRCDPISGHTALYWYRQSLGQGLEFLIYFQGNSAPDKSGLPSDRFSAERTGGSVSTLTIQRTQQEDSAVYLCASSLVVGEQYFGPGTRLTVT.